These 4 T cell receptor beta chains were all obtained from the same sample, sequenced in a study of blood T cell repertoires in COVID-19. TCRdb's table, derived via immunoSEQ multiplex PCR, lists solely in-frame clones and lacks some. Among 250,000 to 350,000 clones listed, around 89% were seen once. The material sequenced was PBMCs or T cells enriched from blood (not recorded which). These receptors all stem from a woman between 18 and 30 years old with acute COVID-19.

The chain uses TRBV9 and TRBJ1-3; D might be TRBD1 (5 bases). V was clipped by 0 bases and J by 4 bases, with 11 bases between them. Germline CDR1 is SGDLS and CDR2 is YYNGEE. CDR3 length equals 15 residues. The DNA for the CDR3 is TGTGCCAGCAGCGTAGGGGGGGTAGAAGGAAACACCATATATTTT. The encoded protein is CASSVGGVEGNTIYF.

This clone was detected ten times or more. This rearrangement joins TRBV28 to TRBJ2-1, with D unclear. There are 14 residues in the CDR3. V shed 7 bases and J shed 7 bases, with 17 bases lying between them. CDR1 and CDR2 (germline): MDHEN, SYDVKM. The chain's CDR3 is CASTNPGQQNEQFF. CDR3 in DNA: TGTGCCAGCACCAACCCAGGCCAACAAAATGAGCAGTTCTTC.

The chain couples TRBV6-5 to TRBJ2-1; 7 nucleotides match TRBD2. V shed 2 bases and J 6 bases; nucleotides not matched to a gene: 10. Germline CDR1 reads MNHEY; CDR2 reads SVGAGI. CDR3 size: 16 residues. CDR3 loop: CASSYRLANQRNEQFF. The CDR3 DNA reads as TGTGCCAGCAGTTACCGACTAGCCAACCAACGCAATGAGCAGTTCTTC.

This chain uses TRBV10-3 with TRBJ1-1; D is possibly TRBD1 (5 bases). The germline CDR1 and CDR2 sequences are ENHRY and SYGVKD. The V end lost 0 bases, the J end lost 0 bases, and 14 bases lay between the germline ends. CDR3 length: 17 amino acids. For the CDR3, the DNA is TGTGCCATCAGTGAGTCACAGGTCTTTCCGATGAACACTGAAGCTTTCTTT. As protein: CAISESQVFPMNTEAFF.